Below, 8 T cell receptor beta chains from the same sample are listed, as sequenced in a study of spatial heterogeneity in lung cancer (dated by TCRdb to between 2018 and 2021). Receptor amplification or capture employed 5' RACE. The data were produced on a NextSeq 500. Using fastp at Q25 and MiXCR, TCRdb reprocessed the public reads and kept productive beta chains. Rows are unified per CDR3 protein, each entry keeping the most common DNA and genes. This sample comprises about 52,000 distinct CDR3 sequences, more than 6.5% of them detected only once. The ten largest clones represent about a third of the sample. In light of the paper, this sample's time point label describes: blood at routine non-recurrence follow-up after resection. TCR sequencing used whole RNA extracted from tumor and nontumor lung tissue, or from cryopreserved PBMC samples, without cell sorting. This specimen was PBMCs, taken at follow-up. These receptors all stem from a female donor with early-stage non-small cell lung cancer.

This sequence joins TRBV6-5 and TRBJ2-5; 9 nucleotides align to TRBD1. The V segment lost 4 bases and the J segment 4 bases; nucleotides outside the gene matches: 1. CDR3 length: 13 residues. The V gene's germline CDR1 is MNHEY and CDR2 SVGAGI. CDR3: CASSWTGVETQYF. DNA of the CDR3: TGTGCCAGCAGTTGGACAGGGGTAGAGACCCAGTACTTC.

The CDR3 sequence is CASSYSEGYTF. As DNA, the CDR3 is TGTGCCAGCAGTTACTCCGAAGGCTACACCTTC. The genes are TRBV6-6 and TRBJ1-2; the D is unclear. V dropped 0 bases and J dropped 8 bases, with 4 bases sitting between them. CDR3 length: 11 residues. Germline assignment: CDR1 MNHNY and CDR2 SVGAGI (reference sequence).

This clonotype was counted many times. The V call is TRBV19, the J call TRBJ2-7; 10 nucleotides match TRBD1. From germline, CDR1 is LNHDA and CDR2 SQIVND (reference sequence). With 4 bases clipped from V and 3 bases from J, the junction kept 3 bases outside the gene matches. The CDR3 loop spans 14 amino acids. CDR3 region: CASSSRDRGYEQYF. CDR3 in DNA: TGTGCCAGTAGTAGCCGGGACAGGGGCTACGAGCAGTACTTC.

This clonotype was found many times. CDR3 in DNA: TGTGCCAGCAGCCTGGGACTAGCGGGGAATGAGCAGTTCTTC. Protein: CASSLGLAGNEQFF. The genes are TRBV3-1 and TRBJ2-1, with 13 nucleotides matching TRBD2. The CDR3 runs to 14 residues. V dropped 4 bases and J dropped 7; count of bases not matched to a gene: 1. CDR1 and CDR2 from the germline V gene are LGHDT and YNNKEL (reference sequence).

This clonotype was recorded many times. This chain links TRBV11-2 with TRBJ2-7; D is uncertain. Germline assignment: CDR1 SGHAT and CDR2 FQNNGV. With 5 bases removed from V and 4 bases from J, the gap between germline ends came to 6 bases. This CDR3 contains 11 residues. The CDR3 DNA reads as TGTGCCAGCAGCGAGGTTTACGAGCAGTACTTC. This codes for CASSEVYEQYF.

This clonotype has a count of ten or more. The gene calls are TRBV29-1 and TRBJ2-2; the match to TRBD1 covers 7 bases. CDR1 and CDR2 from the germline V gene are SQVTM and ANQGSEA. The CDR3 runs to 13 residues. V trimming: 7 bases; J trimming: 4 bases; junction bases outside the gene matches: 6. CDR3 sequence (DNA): TGCAGCGCCGGGACAGTCGCCACCGGGGAGCTGTTTTTT. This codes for CSAGTVATGELFF.

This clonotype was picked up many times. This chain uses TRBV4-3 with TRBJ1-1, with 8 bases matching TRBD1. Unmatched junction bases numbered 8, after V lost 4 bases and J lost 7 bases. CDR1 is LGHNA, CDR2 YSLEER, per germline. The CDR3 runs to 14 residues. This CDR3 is CASSRLQGEGEAFF. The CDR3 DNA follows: TGCGCCAGCAGCCGATTACAGGGGGAAGGTGAAGCTTTCTTT.

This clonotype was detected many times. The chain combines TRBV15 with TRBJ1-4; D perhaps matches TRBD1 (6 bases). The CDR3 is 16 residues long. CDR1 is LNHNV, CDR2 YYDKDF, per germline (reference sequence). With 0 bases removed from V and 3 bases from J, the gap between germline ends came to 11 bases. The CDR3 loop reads CATSRDLEGANEKLFF. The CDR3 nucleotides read TGTGCCACCAGCAGAGATCTTGAGGGGGCTAATGAAAAACTGTTTTTT. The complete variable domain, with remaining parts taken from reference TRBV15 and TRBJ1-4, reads DAMVIQNPRYQVTQFGKPVTLSCSQTLNHNVMYWYQQKSSQAPKLLFHYYDKDFNNEADTPDNFQSRRPNTSFCFLDIRSPGLGDTAMYLCATSRDLEGANEKLFFGSGTQLSVL.